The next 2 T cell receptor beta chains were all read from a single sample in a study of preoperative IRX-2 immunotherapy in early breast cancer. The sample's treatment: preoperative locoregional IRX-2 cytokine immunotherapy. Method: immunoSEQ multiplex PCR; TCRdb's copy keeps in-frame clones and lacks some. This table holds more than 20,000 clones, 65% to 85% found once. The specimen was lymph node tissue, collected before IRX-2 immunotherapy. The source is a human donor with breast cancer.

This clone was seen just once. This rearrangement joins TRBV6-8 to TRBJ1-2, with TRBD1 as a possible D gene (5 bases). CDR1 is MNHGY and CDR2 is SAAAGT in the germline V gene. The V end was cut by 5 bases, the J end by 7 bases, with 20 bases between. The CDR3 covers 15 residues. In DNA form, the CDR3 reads TGTGCCAGCAGTAACGACCGGTCAAGGGGAAGTGGCTACACCTTC. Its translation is CASSNDRSRGSGYTF.

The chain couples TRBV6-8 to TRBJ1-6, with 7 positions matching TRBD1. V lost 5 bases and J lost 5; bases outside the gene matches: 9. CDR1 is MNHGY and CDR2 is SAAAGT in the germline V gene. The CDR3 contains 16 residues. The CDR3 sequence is CASSPHLTGNNSPLHF. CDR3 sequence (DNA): TGTGCCAGCAGTCCCCACCTGACAGGGAATAATTCACCCCTCCACTTT.